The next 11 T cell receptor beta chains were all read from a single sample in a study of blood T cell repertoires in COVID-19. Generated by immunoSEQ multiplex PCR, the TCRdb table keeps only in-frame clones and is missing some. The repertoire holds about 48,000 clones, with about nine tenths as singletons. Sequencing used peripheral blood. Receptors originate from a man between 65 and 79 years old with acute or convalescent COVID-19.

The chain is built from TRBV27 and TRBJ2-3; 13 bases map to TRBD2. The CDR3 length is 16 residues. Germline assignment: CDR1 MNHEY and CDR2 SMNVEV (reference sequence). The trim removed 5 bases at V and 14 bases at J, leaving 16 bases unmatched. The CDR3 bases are TGTGCCAGCAGTCCCGGACTAGCGGGGGCCTATCACGATCTGTATTTT. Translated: CASSPGLAGAYHDLYF.

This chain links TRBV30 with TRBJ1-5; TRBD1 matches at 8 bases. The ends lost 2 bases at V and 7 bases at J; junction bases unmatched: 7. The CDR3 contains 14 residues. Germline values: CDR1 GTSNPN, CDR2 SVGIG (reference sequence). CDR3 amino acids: CAWSLGQGAQPQHF. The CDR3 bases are TGTGCCTGGAGTCTCGGACAGGGCGCCCAGCCCCAGCATTTT.

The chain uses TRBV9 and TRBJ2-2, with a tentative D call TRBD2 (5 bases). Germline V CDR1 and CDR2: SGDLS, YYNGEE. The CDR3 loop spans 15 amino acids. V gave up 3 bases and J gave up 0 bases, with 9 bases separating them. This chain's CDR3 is CASSETGTNTGELFF. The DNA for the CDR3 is TGTGCCAGCAGCGAGACCGGGACGAACACCGGGGAGCTGTTTTTT.

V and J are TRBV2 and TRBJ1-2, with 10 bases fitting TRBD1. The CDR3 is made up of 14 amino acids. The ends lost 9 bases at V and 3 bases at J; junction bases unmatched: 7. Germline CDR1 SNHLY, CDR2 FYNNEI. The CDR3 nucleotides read TGTGCCAGTGGACTGGGGACAGGGGACTATGGCTACACCTTC. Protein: CASGLGTGDYGYTF. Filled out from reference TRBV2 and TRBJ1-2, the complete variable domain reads EPEVTQTPSHQVTQMGQEVILRCVPISNHLYFYWYRQILGQKVEFLVSFYNNEISEKSEIFDDQFSVERPDGSNFTLKIRSTKLEDSAMYFCASGLGTGDYGYTFGSGTRLTVV.

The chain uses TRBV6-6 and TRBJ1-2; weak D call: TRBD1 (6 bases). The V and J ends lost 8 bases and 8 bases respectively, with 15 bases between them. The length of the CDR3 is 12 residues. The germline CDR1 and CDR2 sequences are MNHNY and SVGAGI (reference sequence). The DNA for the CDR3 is TGTGCCAGCGAGGGGGGGGTGATGGGCTACACCTTC. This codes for CASEGGVMGYTF.

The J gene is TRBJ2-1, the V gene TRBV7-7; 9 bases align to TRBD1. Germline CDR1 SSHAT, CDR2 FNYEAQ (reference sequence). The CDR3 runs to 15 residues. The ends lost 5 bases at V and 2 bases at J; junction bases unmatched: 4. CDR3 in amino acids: CASSPQGAAYNEQFF. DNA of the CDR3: TGTGCCAGCAGCCCACAGGGGGCCGCCTACAATGAGCAGTTCTTC.

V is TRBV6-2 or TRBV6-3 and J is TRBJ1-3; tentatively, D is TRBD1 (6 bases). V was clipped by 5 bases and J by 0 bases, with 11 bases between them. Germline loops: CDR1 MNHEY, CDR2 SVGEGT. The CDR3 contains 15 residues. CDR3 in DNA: TGTGCCAGCAGTGACAGGAGGAGCTCTGGAAACACCATATATTTT. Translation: CASSDRRSSGNTIYF.

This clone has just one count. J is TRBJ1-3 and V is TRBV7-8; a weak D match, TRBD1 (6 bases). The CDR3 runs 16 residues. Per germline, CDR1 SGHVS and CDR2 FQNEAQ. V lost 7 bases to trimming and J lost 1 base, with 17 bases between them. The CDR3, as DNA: TGTGCCAGCACATCTCAGGGGTCTCGGTCTGGAAACACCATATATTTT. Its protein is CASTSQGSRSGNTIYF.

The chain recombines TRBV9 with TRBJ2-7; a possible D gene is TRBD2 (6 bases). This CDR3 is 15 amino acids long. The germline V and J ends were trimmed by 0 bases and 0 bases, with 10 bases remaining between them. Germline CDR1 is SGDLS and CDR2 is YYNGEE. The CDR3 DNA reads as TGTGCCAGCAGCGTAGGAAGCGGGCGCTCCTACGAGCAGTACTTC. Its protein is CASSVGSGRSYEQYF.

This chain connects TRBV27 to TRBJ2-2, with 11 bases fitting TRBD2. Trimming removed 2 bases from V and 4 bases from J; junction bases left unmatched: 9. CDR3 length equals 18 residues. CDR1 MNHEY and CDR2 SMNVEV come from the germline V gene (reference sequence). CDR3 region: CASSLALLAGGFTGELFF. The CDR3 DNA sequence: TGTGCCAGCAGTTTAGCCCTCCTAGCGGGGGGATTCACCGGGGAGCTGTTTTTT.

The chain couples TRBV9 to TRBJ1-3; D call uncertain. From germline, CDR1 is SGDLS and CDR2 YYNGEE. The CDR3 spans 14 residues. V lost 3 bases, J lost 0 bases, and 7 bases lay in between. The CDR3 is CASSGANSGNTIYF. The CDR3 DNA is TGTGCCAGCAGCGGGGCCAACTCTGGAAACACCATATATTTT.